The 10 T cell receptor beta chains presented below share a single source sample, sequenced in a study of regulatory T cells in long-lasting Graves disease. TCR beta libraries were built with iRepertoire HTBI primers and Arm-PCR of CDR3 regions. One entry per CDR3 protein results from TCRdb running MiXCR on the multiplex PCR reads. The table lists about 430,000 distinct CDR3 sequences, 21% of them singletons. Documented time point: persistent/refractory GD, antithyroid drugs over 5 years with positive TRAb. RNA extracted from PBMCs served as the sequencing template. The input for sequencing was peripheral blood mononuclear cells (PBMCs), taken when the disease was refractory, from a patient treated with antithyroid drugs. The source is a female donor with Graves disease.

This CDR3 is CAISEEQGYEQYF. The CDR3 nucleotides are TGTGCCATCAGTGAGGAACAGGGTTACGAGCAGTACTTC. This chain uses TRBV10-3 with TRBJ2-7; D perhaps matches TRBD1 (6 bases). CDR1 is ENHRY and CDR2 is SYGVKD in the germline V gene. V was shortened by 2 bases and J by 4 bases, with 9 bases between the two germline ends. The CDR3 length is 13 residues.

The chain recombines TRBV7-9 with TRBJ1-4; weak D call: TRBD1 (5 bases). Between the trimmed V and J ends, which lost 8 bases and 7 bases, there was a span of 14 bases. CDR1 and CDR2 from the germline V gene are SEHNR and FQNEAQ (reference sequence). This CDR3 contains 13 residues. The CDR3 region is CASGRVSGEKLFF. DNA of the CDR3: TGTGCCAGCGGCAGGGTTTCGGGTGAAAAACTGTTTTTT.

The CDR3 protein is CASSSRDRELGQYF. CDR3 in DNA: TGTGCCAGCAGCAGCAGAGACAGGGAATTAGGGCAGTACTTC. The V call is TRBV7-3, the J call TRBJ2-7; the match to TRBD1 covers 7 bases. V lost 5 bases, J lost 9 bases, and 13 bases stayed unmatched. Germline CDR1 and CDR2: SGHTA and FQGTGA. The CDR3 loop spans 14 amino acids. The variable domain in full, with the rest retrieved from reference TRBV7-3 and TRBJ2-7, is GAGVSQTPSNKVTEKGKYVELRCDPISGHTALYWYRQSLGQGPEFLIYFQGTGAADDSGLPNDRFFAVRPEGSVSTLKIQRTERGDSAVYLCASSSRDRELGQYFGPGTRLTVT.

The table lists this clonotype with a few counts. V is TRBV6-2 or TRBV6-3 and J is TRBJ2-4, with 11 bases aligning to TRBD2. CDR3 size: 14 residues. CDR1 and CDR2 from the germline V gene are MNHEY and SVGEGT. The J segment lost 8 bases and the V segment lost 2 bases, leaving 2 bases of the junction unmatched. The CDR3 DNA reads TGTGCCAGCAGTTACCAGGGACTAGCGGACATTCAGTACTTC. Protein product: CASSYQGLADIQYF.

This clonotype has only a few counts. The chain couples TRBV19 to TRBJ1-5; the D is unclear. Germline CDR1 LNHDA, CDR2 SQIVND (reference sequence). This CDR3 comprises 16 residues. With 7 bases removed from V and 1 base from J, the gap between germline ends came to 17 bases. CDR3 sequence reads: CASTTLATRSNQPQHF. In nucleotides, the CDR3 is TGTGCCAGTACCACCCTCGCAACCCGAAGCAATCAGCCCCAGCATTTT.

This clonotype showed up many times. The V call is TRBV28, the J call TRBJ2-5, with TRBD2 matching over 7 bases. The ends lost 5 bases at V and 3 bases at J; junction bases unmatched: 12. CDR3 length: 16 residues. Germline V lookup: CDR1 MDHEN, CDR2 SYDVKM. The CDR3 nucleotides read TGTGCCAGCAGTCCCGTCCCCTCGGCGGGAGAAGAGACCCAGTACTTC. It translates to CASSPVPSAGEETQYF.

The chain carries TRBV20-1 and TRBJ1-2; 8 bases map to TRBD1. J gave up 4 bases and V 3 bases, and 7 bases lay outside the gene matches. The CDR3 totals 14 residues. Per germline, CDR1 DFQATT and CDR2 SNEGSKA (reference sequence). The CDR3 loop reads CSASLTGAGYGYTF. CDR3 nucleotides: TGCAGTGCTAGCCTGACAGGGGCTGGCTATGGCTACACCTTC.

This CDR3 is CAISESTASTDTQYF. The CDR3 nucleotides are TGTGCCATCAGTGAGTCGACAGCTAGCACAGATACGCAGTATTTT. The chain carries TRBV10-3 and TRBJ2-3, with D maybe TRBD1 (5 bases). V was pared by 0 bases and J by 0 bases, with 7 bases between. CDR3 length: 15 residues. Looked up from germline, CDR1 is ENHRY and CDR2 is SYGVKD.

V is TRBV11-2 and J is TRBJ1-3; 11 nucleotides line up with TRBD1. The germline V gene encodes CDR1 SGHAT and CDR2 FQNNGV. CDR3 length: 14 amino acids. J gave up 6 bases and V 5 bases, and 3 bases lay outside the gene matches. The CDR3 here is CASSPGQGANTIYF. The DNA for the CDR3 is TGTGCCAGCAGCCCAGGACAGGGGGCAAACACCATATATTTT.

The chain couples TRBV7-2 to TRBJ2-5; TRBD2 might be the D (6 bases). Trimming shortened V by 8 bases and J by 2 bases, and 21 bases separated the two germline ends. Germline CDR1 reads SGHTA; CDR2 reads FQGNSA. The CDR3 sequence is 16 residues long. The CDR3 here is CASCSSLGRGQETQYF. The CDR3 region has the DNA TGTGCCAGCTGCTCAAGTTTAGGACGGGGGCAAGAGACCCAGTACTTC.